Here is one T cell receptor (beta chain) with its context. Its antigen is not yet known. No per-base quality is available; no much larger clone lies one base away. At one collaborating source in Seattle, patients were enrolled during active infection and were followed longitudinally through the course of disease. Collaborating institutions collected whole blood in K2EDTA tubes following their own protocols. For TCRbeta analysis, collaborators shipped samples in one of three forms: frozen whole blood, isolated PBMCs, or DNA extracted from either of those sample types. The sample belongs to a study of blood T cell repertoires in COVID-19 (dated by TCRdb to 2018 to 2021). At the level of the whole study: Collaborator samples came from the United States, Italy and Spain and covered acute and convalescent phases of COVID-19. The prospective study material was composed of cDNA or gDNA derived from T cells, B-cell-depleted T cells, or PBMCs. Deeply sampled blood TCRbeta repertoires from subjects exposed to, actively infected with, or recovered from COVID-19 were included in the dataset. The repertoires were released in a freely available public database intended as a resource for research on the immune response to SARS-CoV-2. The samples were drawn from two sources: the first 160 participants of the ongoing ImmuneRACE study, and 1,254 subjects contributed by 6 global collaborators. A de-identified subject ID, COVID-19 status, age in years and sex were almost always included in the sample metadata. Where HLA class I and class II types were available, the types were taken from metadata supplied by the sample provider, not from assay-based typing. What the research found in general, with its limitations: The amount of clinical and demographic metadata varied by source and participant and was provided uncurated.

The trim is 5 bases for V and 5 bases for J, with a gap of 16 bases between the germline ends. The CDR3, from cysteine to phenylalanine, totals 15 residues. Here the CDR3 DNA is all that survives: 45 bases in frame from base 1. From a lookup of the germline V gene, CDR1 and CDR2 are MDHEN and SYDVKM. TCRbeta CDR3 regions were amplified from genomic DNA using the immunoSEQ Assay, a bias-controlled multiplex PCR. Regarding the original processing steps: Nucleated cell counts per sample were estimated from amplification of reference gene primers within the assay. Sequence reads were collapsed and filtered to measure the absolute abundance of every unique TCRbeta CDR3 rearrangement. For each sample, productive Simpson clonality was calculated as the square root of Simpson's diversity index across productive rearrangements. The clones in this table, taken by TCRdb from immuneACCESS, are in-frame only. Not every clone is retained; where verified, under half of the shortfall comes from an unresolved V gene, and the cause of the rest is unknown. That table is the source of V, J and clone size, and D and trimming were worked out from the DNA. This sample lists roughly 100,000 clones; around 87% were detected once. The ten largest clones capture around 5% of the sample.

The receptor comes from a woman aged 50 to 60 with COVID-19, enrolled during active disease. Material for sequencing was peripheral blood. Rearrangement joined TRBV28 to TRBJ1-5, and perhaps TRBD1 as D gene, on 6 matching bases. The bases read TGTGCCAGCAGTGAAACTCAGGGGCCCCATCAGCCCCAGCATTTT. The encoded protein is CASSETQGPHQPQHF.